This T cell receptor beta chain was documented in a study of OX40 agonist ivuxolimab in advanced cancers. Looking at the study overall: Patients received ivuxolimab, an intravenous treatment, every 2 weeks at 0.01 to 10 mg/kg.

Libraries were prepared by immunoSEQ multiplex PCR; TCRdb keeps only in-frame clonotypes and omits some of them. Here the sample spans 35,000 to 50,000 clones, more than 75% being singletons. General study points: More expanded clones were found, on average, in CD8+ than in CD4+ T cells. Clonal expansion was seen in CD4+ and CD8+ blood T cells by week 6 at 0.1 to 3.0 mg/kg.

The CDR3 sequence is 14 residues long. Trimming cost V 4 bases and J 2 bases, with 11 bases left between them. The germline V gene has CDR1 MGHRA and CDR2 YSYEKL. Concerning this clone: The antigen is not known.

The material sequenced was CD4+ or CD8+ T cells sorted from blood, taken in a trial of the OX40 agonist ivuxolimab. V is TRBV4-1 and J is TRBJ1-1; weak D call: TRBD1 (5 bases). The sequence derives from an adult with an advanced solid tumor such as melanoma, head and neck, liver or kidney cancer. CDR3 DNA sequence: TGCGCCAGCAGCCGCGGGGCGGAAAACACTGAAGCTTTCTTT. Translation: CASSRGAENTEAFF.